This TCR beta chain was sequenced during a study of Graves' ophthalmopathy and Graves' hyperthyroidism. Researchers took RNA transcripts and amplified TCR beta CDR3 regions from them. HTBI primers were used in a first-round RT-PCR, which preceded a second-round multiplex PCR. TCRdb reanalysed the multiplex PCR reads using MiXCR and keeps one entry per CDR3 protein. The profile shows about 1.2 million distinct CDR3 sequences, about 40% of them singletons. This CDR3 has 15 amino acids. Germline-derived CDR1 and CDR2 are SNHLY and FYNNEI. After removal of 11 bases from V and 1 base from J, the junction contained 10 bases not matched to a gene.

The sequence derives from an adult man with Graves' hyperthyroidism. J is TRBJ2-7 and V is TRBV2; TRBD1 aligns across 11 bases. Sequencing used peripheral blood or thyroid tissue (not recorded which). CDR3 DNA: TGTGCCTGGAGTTCAGGGACAGGGGGATCCTACGAGCAGTACTTC. This encodes CAWSSGTGGSYEQYF.